The 26 T cell receptor beta chains in this list originate from one sample, sequenced in a study of T cell clones after liver transplantation. Measured with immunoSEQ multiplex PCR; TCRdb has only the in-frame clones, and not every one. The sample yields approximately 50,000 clones, roughly 70% seen once. Sequencing was performed on CD4+ T cells from blood, taken approximately 54 months after liver transplant. The receptor source for this set is a human patient who received a liver transplant. Some of these T cells may belong to the graft donor.

This chain joins TRBV19 and TRBJ1-1; D uncertain. This CDR3 is built from 13 residues. Germline CDR1 reads LNHDA; CDR2 reads SQIVND (reference sequence). The germline V and J ends were trimmed by 0 bases and 5 bases, with 7 bases remaining between them. The DNA of the CDR3 is TGTGCCAGTAGTATAGATGTCCAAACTGAAGCTTTCTTT. Translation gives CASSIDVQTEAFF.

This clone has more than one count but fewer than ten. This sequence joins TRBV16 and TRBJ1-6; D is ambiguous. Trimming pared 3 bases from V and 4 bases from J, leaving 7 bases between. This CDR3 contains 14 residues. Looked up from germline, CDR1 is KGHSY and CDR2 is FQNENV. The DNA of the CDR3 is TGTGCCAGCAGCCAGGAGGGTTATAATTCACCCCTCCACTTT. The encoded protein is CASSQEGYNSPLHF.

The chain employs TRBV27 and TRBJ2-3; the D is unclear. Trimming pared 6 bases from V and 1 base from J, leaving 26 bases between. CDR3 length equals 19 residues. CDR1 is MNHEY and CDR2 is SMNVEV in the germline V gene (reference sequence). The CDR3 DNA reads as TGTGCCAGCAGCAACCCGAACCCCCCAGGTCTCGGGCGCACAGATACGCAGTATTTT. Protein: CASSNPNPPGLGRTDTQYF.

The V and J genes are TRBV19 and TRBJ2-5; unclear D gene. The CDR3 contains 13 residues. The V end was cut by 5 bases, the J end by 0 bases, with 7 bases between. Germline CDR1 LNHDA, CDR2 SQIVND (reference sequence). The CDR3 bases are TGTGCCAGTAGTCGAGCGTACCAAGAGACCCAGTACTTC. Its protein is CASSRAYQETQYF.

This clone was picked up a small number of times. J is TRBJ1-6 and V is TRBV7-8; possible D gene TRBD1, 5 bases. CDR3 size: 20 residues. The germline V gene encodes CDR1 SGHVS and CDR2 FQNEAQ. The V end was cut by 3 bases, the J end by 0 bases, with 21 bases between. The CDR3 DNA reads TGTGCCAGCAGCTTGGGGCGGAGACGGATAGTGAGCTCCTATAATTCACCCCTCCACTTT. Amino acids: CASSLGRRRIVSSYNSPLHF. Based on the CDR3 plus reference TRBV7-8 and TRBJ1-6, the full variable domain is GAGVSQSPRYKVAKRGQDVALRCDPISGHVSLFWYQQALGQGPEFLTYFQNEAQLDKSGLPSDRFFAERPEGSVSTLKIQRTQQEDSAVYLCASSLGRRRIVSSYNSPLHFGNGTRLTVT.

CDR3 region: CASDAFGPNSNQPQHF. Written as DNA, the CDR3 is TGTGCCAGCGATGCTTTCGGACCGAATAGCAATCAGCCCCAGCATTTT. The chain couples TRBV9 to TRBJ1-5, with unresolved D. The CDR3 loop spans 16 amino acids. CDR1 is SGDLS and CDR2 is YYNGEE in the germline V gene. V shed 7 bases and J shed 0 bases, with 17 bases lying between them.

This rearrangement joins TRBV27 to TRBJ1-5, with TRBD1 matching over 7 bases. CDR1 and CDR2 (germline): MNHEY, SMNVEV (reference sequence). This CDR3 spans 15 amino acids. Trimming took 3 bases from V and 0 from J; bases not matched to a gene: 2. In DNA, the CDR3 is TGTGCCAGCAGTTTTCAGGGGGTTAGCAATCAGCCCCAGCATTTT. This gives the protein CASSFQGVSNQPQHF.

The chain joins TRBV18 to TRBJ2-5, with TRBD1 matching 10 bases. In germline, CDR1 is KGHSH, CDR2 LQKENI. CDR3 size: 13 residues. V lost 3 bases and J lost 5; bases outside the gene matches: 0. CDR3 protein: CASSPGQGETQYF. The CDR3 DNA is TGTGCCAGCTCACCGGGACAGGGGGAGACCCAGTACTTC.

The genes are TRBV7-6 and TRBJ2-2; no clear D gene. Germline V gene data show CDR1 as SGHVS and CDR2 as FNYEAQ. This CDR3 has 13 amino acids. V was trimmed by 1 base and J by 5 bases, leaving 5 bases between them. The CDR3: CASSLEWTGELFF. The DNA of the CDR3 is TGTGCCAGCAGCTTAGAATGGACCGGGGAGCTGTTTTTT. The entire variable domain, with the rest obtained from reference TRBV7-6 and TRBJ2-2, is as follows: GAGVSQSPRYKVTKRGQDVALRCDPISGHVSLYWYRQALGQGPEFLTYFNYEAQQDKSGLPNDRFSAERPEGSISTLTIQRTEQRDSAMYRCASSLEWTGELFFGEGSRLTVL.

The V and J genes are TRBV28 and TRBJ2-1; D might be TRBD1 (5 bases). V lost 5 bases to trimming and J lost 4 bases, with 18 bases between them. This CDR3 is 16 amino acids long. In germline, CDR1 is MDHEN, CDR2 SYDVKM. CDR3 DNA: TGTGCCAGCAGTCCGACTCAGGGATCTTATTACAATGAGCAGTTCTTC. This sequence encodes CASSPTQGSYYNEQFF.

The chain uses TRBV13 and TRBJ1-6; 7 nucleotides match TRBD1. This CDR3 has 15 residues. The trim removed 6 bases at V and 7 bases at J, leaving 9 bases unmatched. The V gene's germline CDR1 is PRHDT and CDR2 FYEKMQ (reference sequence). CDR3 in DNA: TGTGCCAGCAGATTGGGGGGACAGCTGAATTCACCCCTCCACTTT. This gives the protein CASRLGGQLNSPLHF.

V is TRBV6-5 and J is TRBJ1-2, with D uncertain. Between the trimmed V and J ends, which lost 5 bases and 7 bases, there was a span of 11 bases. This CDR3 comprises 12 residues. Germline V gene sequence: CDR1 MNHEY, CDR2 SVGAGI. CDR3 loop: CASSARVLGYTF. The CDR3 DNA follows: TGTGCCAGCAGTGCTCGGGTACTTGGCTACACCTTC.

This clone was counted a single time. The chain uses TRBV18 and TRBJ1-1; TRBD1 aligns across 8 bases. Germline V gives CDR1 KGHSH, CDR2 LQKENI. The V segment lost 2 bases and the J segment 7 bases; nucleotides outside the gene matches: 6. CDR3 length equals 14 residues. The CDR3 protein is CASSPKQGDYEAFF. In DNA form, the CDR3 reads TGTGCCAGCTCACCAAAACAGGGGGATTATGAAGCTTTCTTT.

The chain carries TRBV6-4 and TRBJ2-2; D is ambiguous. Trimming cost V 4 bases and J 5 bases, with 14 bases left between them. Germline V gives CDR1 MRHNA, CDR2 SNTAGT. The CDR3 runs to 15 residues. The CDR3 sequence is CASSVSRSGTGELFF. CDR3 nucleotide sequence: TGTGCCAGCAGTGTAAGCAGGAGTGGGACCGGGGAGCTGTTTTTT.

This sequence joins TRBV14 and TRBJ2-2, with TRBD1 identical over 8 bases. Germline V lookup: CDR1 SGHDN, CDR2 FVKESK. The CDR3 runs to 16 residues. Trimming took 4 bases from V and 6 from J; bases not matched to a gene: 10. The CDR3 sequence: CASSLARDRRSGELFF. The CDR3 DNA is TGTGCCAGCAGCCTGGCCCGGGACAGGCGCTCCGGGGAGCTGTTTTTT.

The CDR3 loop reads CASQSRQGRDEQFF. DNA for the CDR3: TGTGCCTCTCAAAGCAGACAGGGGAGGGATGAGCAGTTCTTC. The V and J genes are TRBV19 and TRBJ2-1; D is possibly TRBD1 (8 bases). This CDR3 spans 14 amino acids. Per the germline V gene, CDR1 is LNHDA and CDR2 is SQIVND (reference sequence). The germline V and J ends were trimmed by 11 bases and 8 bases, with 22 bases remaining between them.

The chain employs TRBV18 and TRBJ1-2; D is unclear. CDR1 KGHSH and CDR2 LQKENI come from the germline V gene. V lost 2 bases to trimming and J lost 6 bases, with 13 bases between them. The CDR3 runs 14 residues. The CDR3 here is CASSPSGGENGYTF. The CDR3 coding sequence is TGTGCCAGCTCACCATCGGGTGGGGAAAATGGCTACACCTTC.

The chain joins TRBV5-1 to TRBJ2-3, with D possibly matching TRBD2 (5 bases). Germline assignment: CDR1 SGHRS and CDR2 YFSETQ. The V gene lost 4 bases and the J gene lost 0 bases, with 12 bases spanning the gap. CDR3 length: 15 residues. The chain's CDR3 is CASSISASSTDTQYF. For the CDR3, the DNA is TGCGCCAGCAGCATTAGCGCCTCTAGCACAGATACGCAGTATTTT.

This clone was counted many times. This chain joins TRBV6-5 and TRBJ2-7; 9 nucleotides line up with TRBD1. The CDR3 runs 15 residues. Germline V gene lookup returns CDR1 MNHEY and CDR2 SVGAGI. Trimming cost V 7 bases and J 4 bases; bases outside gene matches: 11. CDR3 DNA: TGTGCCAGCAAGCGAACAGGGGGCTTCGGTTACGAGCAGTACTTC. It codes for CASKRTGGFGYEQYF.

The chain carries TRBV5-8 and TRBJ2-1; no reliable D call. The CDR3 has 15 amino acids. Germline V gives CDR1 SGHTS, CDR2 YDEGEE. Trimming took 0 bases from V and 0 from J, leaving 7 bases between them. The CDR3 region has the DNA TGTGCCAGCAGCTTGGCGTTGGGCTCCTACAATGAGCAGTTCTTC. Translation: CASSLALGSYNEQFF.

CDR3 protein: CASRLHSSGNTIYF. The CDR3 region has the DNA TGTGCCAGCAGATTACACTCCTCTGGAAACACCATATATTTT. The V gene is TRBV28, the J gene TRBJ1-3; D call uncertain. This CDR3 has 14 amino acids. Trimming cost V 6 bases and J 0 bases, with 9 bases left between them. Germline V gene sequence: CDR1 MDHEN, CDR2 SYDVKM.

This chain uses TRBV5-1 with TRBJ2-3; D gene ambiguous. Germline V gives CDR1 SGHRS, CDR2 YFSETQ. The CDR3 consists of 16 residues. The V end lost 7 bases, the J end lost 0 bases, and 18 bases lay between the germline ends. This chain's CDR3 is CASRGRISTSTDTQYF. The CDR3 DNA is TGCGCCAGCCGCGGTAGGATCTCAACTAGCACAGATACGCAGTATTTT.

V and J are TRBV20-1 and TRBJ1-1, with no clear D. CDR1 is DFQATT, CDR2 SNEGSKA, per germline (reference sequence). Trimming removed 4 bases at V and 3 bases at J, with 3 bases between. This CDR3 region has 10 residues. Here the CDR3 DNA reads TGCAGTGCTACGTACACTGAAGCTTTCTTT. Translation: CSATYTEAFF.

V and J are TRBV11-2 and TRBJ2-1; D may be TRBD1 or TRBD2 (5 bases each). This CDR3 comprises 16 residues. V gave up 6 bases and J gave up 3 bases, with 18 bases separating them. Germline V gives CDR1 SGHAT, CDR2 FQNNGV. The CDR3 DNA reads TGTGCCAGCAGGTCCATTCGGGACGCCCACTACAATGAGCAGTTCTTC. It encodes CASRSIRDAHYNEQFF.

This clone showed up just a few times. The V call is TRBV10-3, the J call TRBJ2-7; 8 bases align to TRBD2. CDR1 and CDR2 (germline): ENHRY, SYGVKD. With 5 bases clipped from V and 4 bases from J, the junction kept 7 bases outside the gene matches. The length of the CDR3 is 14 residues. CDR3: CAISRGGPTYEQYF. For the CDR3, the DNA is TGTGCCATCAGTCGGGGGGGCCCCACGTACGAGCAGTACTTC.

This sequence joins TRBV29-1 and TRBJ2-5; 11 bases align to TRBD1. Per the germline V gene, CDR1 is SQVTM and CDR2 is ANQGSEA. V was clipped by 3 bases and J by 2 bases; unmatched bases: 2. CDR3 size: 14 residues. This CDR3 is CSVDGTGGQETQYF. Written as DNA, the CDR3 is TGCAGCGTTGACGGGACAGGGGGTCAAGAGACCCAGTACTTC.